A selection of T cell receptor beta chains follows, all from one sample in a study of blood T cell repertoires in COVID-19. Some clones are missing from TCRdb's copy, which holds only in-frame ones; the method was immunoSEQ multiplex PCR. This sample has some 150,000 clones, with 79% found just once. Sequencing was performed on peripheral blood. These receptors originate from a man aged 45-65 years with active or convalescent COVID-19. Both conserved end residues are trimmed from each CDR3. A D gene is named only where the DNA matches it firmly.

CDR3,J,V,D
ASSHPREGPYGYT,TRBJ1-2,TRBV3-1/TRBV3-2,NA
ASSLPNGQAAY,TRBJ2-7,TRBV27,TRBD1
AISEFGLAGGGHETQY,TRBJ2-5,TRBV10-3,TRBD2
ATSDSVARDNEQF,TRBJ2-1,TRBV24-1,NA
ASSLSSGVYEQY,TRBJ2-7,TRBV27,NA
ASSLGWTHFSGNTEAF,TRBJ1-1,TRBV5-4,NA
ASSQVISGLGNQPQH,TRBJ1-5,TRBV4-2,NA
SVEDPINGEKLF,TRBJ1-4,TRBV29-1,NA
ASSLETGIGNTIY,TRBJ1-3,TRBV11-1,TRBD1
ATSDFTVPGYT,TRBJ1-2,TRBV24-1,NA
ASSSTSATSTDTQY,TRBJ2-3,TRBV7-8,TRBD2
ASSLAGAGTGELF,TRBJ2-2,TRBV5-1,NA
ASSSQGNQPQH,TRBJ1-5,TRBV19,NA
ASSLLAGGTGELF,TRBJ2-2,TRBV5-1,TRBD2
ATDREAF,TRBJ1-1,TRBV27,TRBD1
SVDPGAPNSPLH,TRBJ1-6,TRBV29-1,NA
ASSRTGPAYEQY,TRBJ2-7,TRBV25-1,TRBD1
ASSNLAGGPLF,TRBJ2-1,TRBV19,TRBD2
ASSQIIAGGSTDTQY,TRBJ2-3,TRBV7-6,TRBD2
ASSEPGLAQETQY,TRBJ2-5,TRBV6-1,TRBD2
ASSQVRTENSF,TRBJ2-7,TRBV4-2,NA
ASSPERESYEQY,TRBJ2-7,TRBV7-2,TRBD2
AISESRDRGMYGSTNEKLF,TRBJ1-4,TRBV10-3,TRBD1
ASSFTDRGGTEAF,TRBJ1-1,TRBV6-5,TRBD1
ASTGQYSYEQY,TRBJ2-7,TRBV27,NA
ASSPRGLALDEQF,TRBJ2-1,TRBV18,TRBD2
ASTPTGIYGYT,TRBJ1-2,TRBV5-8,TRBD1
ASRVTEFYEQY,TRBJ2-7,TRBV6-5,NA